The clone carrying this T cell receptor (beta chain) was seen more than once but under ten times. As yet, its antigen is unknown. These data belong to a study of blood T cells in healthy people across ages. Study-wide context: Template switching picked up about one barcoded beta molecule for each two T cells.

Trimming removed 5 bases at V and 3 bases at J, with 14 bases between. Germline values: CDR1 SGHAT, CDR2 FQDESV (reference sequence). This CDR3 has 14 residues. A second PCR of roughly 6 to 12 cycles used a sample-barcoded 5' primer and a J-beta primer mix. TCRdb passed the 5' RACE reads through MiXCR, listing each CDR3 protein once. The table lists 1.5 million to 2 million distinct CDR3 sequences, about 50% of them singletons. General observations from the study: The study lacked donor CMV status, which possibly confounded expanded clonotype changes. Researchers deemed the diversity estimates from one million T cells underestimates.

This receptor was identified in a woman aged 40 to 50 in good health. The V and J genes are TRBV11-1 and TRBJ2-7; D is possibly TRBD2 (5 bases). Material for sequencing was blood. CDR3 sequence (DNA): TGTGCCAGCAGCGCCCGCAGAGGGTTCTACGAGCAGTACTTC. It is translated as CASSARRGFYEQYF.